This paragraph reports one TCR beta chain. This entry is derived from a study of blood T cell repertoires in COVID-19. Background on the study: Samples of COVID-19 (acute and convalescent) were obtained from the United States, Italy and Spain. Sources were T cells, B-cell-depleted T cells, or PBMCs; the material itself was cDNA or gDNA.

Clones were sequenced by immunoSEQ multiplex PCR, and TCRdb holds only the in-frame ones, with some missing. The sample has around 430,000 clones; approximately 88% are singletons. Seattle patients were enrolled while actively infected and followed longitudinally. The germline V gene has CDR1 WNHNN and CDR2 SYGVQD (reference sequence). The V end lost 8 bases, the J end lost 2 bases, and 15 bases lay between the germline ends. The CDR3 extends over 15 amino acids. Sequences were obtained from peripheral blood. The origin of this receptor is a woman aged 50 to 60 with COVID-19, enrolled during active disease. The chain joins TRBV10-1 to TRBJ2-2, with D perhaps TRBD1 (6 bases). The CDR3: CASGETGYNTGELFF. The CDR3 DNA reads as TGCGCCAGCGGAGAAACAGGGTATAACACCGGGGAGCTGTTTTTT.